This T cell receptor (beta chain) was obtained from a study of blood T cell repertoires in COVID-19. About the study: Whether acute or convalescent, the COVID-19 samples came from the United States, Italy and Spain.

Under the authors' procedure: The assay estimated nucleated cells by amplifying reference gene primers. Here immunoSEQ multiplex PCR was the method, and the copy in TCRdb shows in-frame clones only, minus some. The V and J calls and clone size come from that table; D and trimming were worked out from the DNA. In the table there are roughly 120,000 clones, roughly 83% of which are singletons. From germline, CDR1 is MNHEY and CDR2 SVGAGI. V trimming: 9 bases; J trimming: 4 bases; junction bases outside the gene matches: 10. CDR3 size: 15 residues. The sequence was collected from a woman aged 70 to 79 with acute or convalescent COVID-19. This chain joins TRBV6-5 and TRBJ2-3, with TRBD2 matching over 10 bases. Sequencing was performed on peripheral blood. The CDR3, as DNA: TGTGCCAGTACTCTCAGCGGGGGGGCCGCAGATACGCAGTATTTT. The encoded protein is CASTLSGGAADTQYF.